This T cell receptor (beta chain) originates from a study of cytomegalovirus exposure and HLA in healthy donors. Study-level findings and limits: Some V segments, TRBV6-2 and TRBV6-3 among them, were indistinguishable and were therefore excluded.

PCR amplification relied on 60 Vbeta primers (plus 13 Jbeta primers). Profiling relied on immunoSEQ multiplex PCR, and the TCRdb table lists in-frame clones only, not all of them. The top ten clones hold 4.8% of a sample with 150,000 to 200,000 clones, approximately 80% of them seen once. About this clone: Its antigen remains unknown.

Each donor's status was that of a healthy bone marrow donor. The V end lost 0 bases, the J end lost 4 bases, and 4 bases lay between the germline ends. Germline lookup yields CDR1 SGHDN and CDR2 FVKESK. This CDR3 is built from 12 residues. The TCR sequence derives from a man between 18 and 35 years old in good health and CMV-seronegative. This sequence joins TRBV14 and TRBJ2-7; D not certain. The sample consisted of PBMCs. This chain's CDR3 is CASSQDRYEQYF. CDR3 nucleotide sequence: TGTGCCAGCAGCCAAGACCGGTACGAGCAGTACTTC.